Below are 21 T cell receptor beta chains sequenced from a single sample in a study of cytomegalovirus exposure and HLA in healthy donors. The PCR used 60 Vbeta and 13 Jbeta primers. Using immunoSEQ multiplex PCR, the repertoire was profiled, and TCRdb retains in-frame clones only, with some absent. The sample data list 100,000 to 150,000 clones. Material: PBMCs. These receptors were taken from a man aged 18-30 years in good health and CMV-seronegative.

The chain employs TRBV15 and TRBJ1-1; no clear D. V dropped 0 bases and J dropped 6 bases, with 8 bases sitting between them. In germline, CDR1 is LNHNV, CDR2 YYDKDF (reference sequence). CDR3 length: 13 amino acids. Here the CDR3 reads CATSRDVIPEAFF. The CDR3 nucleotides read TGTGCCACCAGCAGAGATGTAATTCCTGAAGCTTTCTTT.

The DNA for the CDR3 is TGTGCCAGCAGCCCCGACAGGGTTACTGAAGCTTTCTTT. Translated, it gives CASSPDRVTEAFF. J is TRBJ1-1 and V is TRBV11-3; TRBD1 matches 7 bases. The CDR3 loop spans 13 amino acids. V was pared by 5 bases and J by 5 bases, with 5 bases of the junction left unmatched. Germline values: CDR1 SGHNT, CDR2 YENEEA. Using reference TRBV11-3 and TRBJ1-1 for the parts outside the CDR3, the full variable domain is EAGVVQSPRYKIIEKKQPVAFWCNPISGHNTLYWYLQNLGQGPELLIRYENEEAVDDSQLPKDRFSAERLKGVDSTLKIQPAELGDSAVYLCASSPDRVTEAFFGQGTRLTVV.

The V and J genes are TRBV15 and TRBJ1-2; weak D call: TRBD1 (5 bases). The germline V gene has CDR1 LNHNV and CDR2 YYDKDF (reference sequence). The CDR3 is 15 residues long. V lost 0 bases, J lost 8 bases, and 16 bases lay in between. The CDR3 sequence is CATSRDAGSTRGYTF. The DNA of the CDR3 is TGTGCCACCAGCAGAGATGCAGGGTCTACTCGGGGCTACACCTTC.

The chain is built from TRBV4-3 and TRBJ1-4; 11 bases match TRBD1. Germline values: CDR1 LGHNA, CDR2 YSLEER. After removal of 0 bases from V and 10 bases from J, the junction contained 4 bases not matched to a gene. The CDR3 runs 15 residues. CDR3 DNA: TGCGCCAGCAGCCAAGACGGGACAGGGGGGGGAAAACTGTTTTTT. Protein: CASSQDGTGGGKLFF.

This rearrangement joins TRBV29-1 to TRBJ2-5, with 11 bases fitting TRBD2. Germline loops: CDR1 SQVTM, CDR2 ANQGSEA. V shed 7 bases and J 1 base; nucleotides not matched to a gene: 8. The CDR3 length is 15 residues. The CDR3 spells CSALLAGALQETQYF. The CDR3 DNA is TGCAGCGCCTTACTAGCGGGAGCACTCCAAGAGACCCAGTACTTC.

The chain employs TRBV2 and TRBJ2-3, with TRBD1 identical over 12 bases. This CDR3 comprises 15 residues. V shed 9 bases and J 4 bases; nucleotides not matched to a gene: 8. CDR1 SNHLY and CDR2 FYNNEI come from the germline V gene. The CDR3 here is CARSLRDRGPDTQYF. DNA of the CDR3: TGTGCCAGATCCCTCCGGGACAGGGGGCCAGATACGCAGTATTTT.

Points on this clone: Other DNA sequences in the sample encode the same CDR3. The V call is TRBV28, the J call TRBJ1-5; D call uncertain. CDR1 is MDHEN, CDR2 SYDVKM, per germline. The CDR3 has 12 residues. V lost 3 bases, J lost 5 bases, and 5 bases lay in between. The CDR3, as DNA: TGTGCCAGCAGTTTGATAGATCAGCCCCAGCATTTT. Translating gives CASSLIDQPQHF.

The chain has TRBV5-6 and TRBJ2-2, with a tentative D call TRBD2 (7 bases). V lost 2 bases to trimming and J lost 5 bases, with 13 bases between them. The CDR3 is 15 residues long. The germline CDR1 and CDR2 sequences are SGHDT and YYEEEE. DNA of the CDR3: TGTGCCAGCAGCTTCGGGGGGCTGGGAACCGGGGAGCTGTTTTTT. Translating it yields CASSFGGLGTGELFF. Full variable domain (rest looked up from reference TRBV5-6 and TRBJ2-2): DAGVTQSPTHLIKTRGQQVTLRCSPKSGHDTVSWYQQALGQGPQFIFQYYEEEERQRGNFPDRFSGHQFPNYSSELNVNALLLGDSALYLCASSFGGLGTGELFFGEGSRLTVL.

The chain employs TRBV6-5 and TRBJ2-1; TRBD1 matches at 10 bases. Germline V gives CDR1 MNHEY, CDR2 SVGAGI. The CDR3 is 15 residues long. Trimming took 0 bases from V and 6 from J; bases not matched to a gene: 2. The CDR3 DNA sequence: TGTGCCAGCAGTTACTCGCGGACAGGGGGCAATGAGCAGTTCTTC. This gives the protein CASSYSRTGGNEQFF.

V is TRBV7-9 and J is TRBJ2-3, with D possibly matching TRBD1 (5 bases). Germline CDR1 is SEHNR and CDR2 is FQNEAQ (reference sequence). The CDR3 spans 15 residues. V lost 4 bases, J lost 3 bases, and 14 bases lay in between. CDR3 in DNA: TGTGCCAGCAGCTCCGGGCAGGGATGGACAGATACGCAGTATTTT. Translated, it gives CASSSGQGWTDTQYF.

The rearrangement joins TRBV7-3 to TRBJ2-2, with D possibly matching TRBD1 (5 bases). Germline CDR1 SGHTA, CDR2 FQGTGA. The CDR3 covers 15 residues. V was cut by 5 bases and J by 3 bases, with 13 bases left in between. The chain's CDR3 is CASSIGHRDTGELFF. In DNA form, the CDR3 reads TGTGCCAGCAGCATCGGACATAGGGACACCGGGGAGCTGTTTTTT.

This chain connects TRBV6-6 to TRBJ2-5; the D gene is possibly TRBD1 (5 bases). The V end was cut by 5 bases, the J end by 0 bases, with 7 bases between. Germline V lookup: CDR1 MNHNY, CDR2 SVGAGI (reference sequence). CDR3 length equals 13 residues. This CDR3 is CASSLQDQETQYF. CDR3 nucleotides: TGTGCCAGCAGTCTACAGGACCAAGAGACCCAGTACTTC.

The gene calls are TRBV6-6 and TRBJ1-1; D unresolved. Between the trimmed V and J ends, which lost 6 bases and 3 bases, there was a span of 11 bases. Per germline, CDR1 MNHNY and CDR2 SVGAGI (reference sequence). The CDR3 is 13 amino acids. CDR3 coding DNA: TGTGCCAGCAGGCAACCGGAGGACACTGAAGCTTTCTTT. This gives the protein CASRQPEDTEAFF.

The chain recombines TRBV9 with TRBJ1-2; no reliable D call. Germline V lookup: CDR1 SGDLS, CDR2 YYNGEE. V shed 0 bases and J shed 8 bases, with 11 bases lying between them. This CDR3 has 13 amino acids. This CDR3 reads CASSVDAGGGYTF. DNA for the CDR3: TGTGCCAGCAGCGTAGACGCAGGTGGAGGCTACACCTTC.

This chain connects TRBV19 to TRBJ1-4; 11 bases match TRBD1. The V and J ends lost 5 bases and 7 bases, in that order; junction bases with no gene match: 3. CDR3 size: 14 residues. CDR1 is LNHDA, CDR2 SQIVND, per germline (reference sequence). This chain's CDR3 is CASSSGQGGEKLFF. The CDR3 bases are TGTGCCAGTAGTTCGGGACAGGGGGGTGAAAAACTGTTTTTT.

The CDR3 sequence: CSGTGSDGYTF. CDR3 DNA sequence: TGCAGCGGGACAGGGTCGGATGGCTACACCTTC. This rearrangement joins TRBV29-1 to TRBJ1-2; 8 bases are a match to TRBD1. Germline CDR1 is SQVTM and CDR2 is ANQGSEA. CDR3 length: 11 amino acids. J was trimmed by 6 bases and V by 7 bases; bases with no gene match: 4.

The chain employs TRBV5-6 and TRBJ2-7; no clear D gene. CDR1 is SGHDT, CDR2 YYEEEE, per germline. This CDR3 has 12 residues. The V end was cut by 0 bases, the J end by 3 bases, with 4 bases between. CDR3: CASSLAFYEQYF. The CDR3 region has the DNA TGTGCCAGCAGCTTGGCCTTCTACGAGCAGTACTTC.

J is TRBJ2-7 and V is TRBV5-3, with a possible D match to TRBD1 (7 bases). TRBV5-3 is an open reading frame whose function is uncertain. Trimming took 0 bases from V and 5 from J, leaving 15 bases between them. The CDR3 covers 15 residues. Written as DNA, the CDR3 is TGTGCCAGAAGCTTGGTAACCAGGGGGGCTAACGAGCAGTACTTC. This encodes CARSLVTRGANEQYF.

This chain connects TRBV5-6 to TRBJ2-1, with a possible D match to TRBD1 (5 bases). Trimming pared 2 bases from V and 6 bases from J, leaving 15 bases between. The length of the CDR3 is 15 residues. CDR1 and CDR2 (germline): SGHDT, YYEEEE. CDR3 sequence reads: CASSFEQVPGNEQFF. In DNA form, the CDR3 reads TGTGCCAGCAGCTTTGAACAGGTCCCTGGCAATGAGCAGTTCTTC.

The chain has TRBV28 and TRBJ1-1; no clear D gene. The CDR3 runs 14 residues. V was cut by 6 bases and J by 1 base, with 12 bases left in between. CDR1 MDHEN and CDR2 SYDVKM come from the germline V gene. The CDR3 is CASSALGGNTEAFF. The CDR3 DNA is TGTGCCAGCAGCGCTCTCGGAGGGAACACTGAAGCTTTCTTT.

The chain recombines TRBV5-1 with TRBJ2-7; TRBD1 matches at 8 bases. This CDR3 has 14 amino acids. The germline CDR1 and CDR2 sequences are SGHRS and YFSETQ. V lost 0 bases to trimming and J lost 2 bases; unmatched junction nucleotides: 1. CDR3 nucleotide sequence: TGCGCCAGCAGCTTGGAGGGACAGGCCTACGAGCAGTACTTC. Translated, it gives CASSLEGQAYEQYF.